This TCR beta chain stems from a study of T cell responses to AZD1222 COVID-19 vaccine. Generated by immunoSEQ multiplex PCR, the TCRdb table keeps only in-frame clones and is missing some. The sample shows over 150,000 clones, about nine tenths of them seen only once. Trimming cost V 3 bases and J 4 bases, with 21 bases left between them. The germline CDR1 and CDR2 sequences are SNHLY and FYNNEI. The CDR3 totals 17 residues. The origin of this receptor is an adult in good health. The chain is built from TRBV2 and TRBJ1-2; no clear D gene. Source: peripheral blood, taken on day 0 of AZD1222 vaccination. The CDR3 reads CASSEGSARSPFYGYTF. CDR3 nucleotides: TGTGCCAGCAGTGAGGGGTCAGCCCGCAGTCCCTTCTATGGCTACACCTTC.